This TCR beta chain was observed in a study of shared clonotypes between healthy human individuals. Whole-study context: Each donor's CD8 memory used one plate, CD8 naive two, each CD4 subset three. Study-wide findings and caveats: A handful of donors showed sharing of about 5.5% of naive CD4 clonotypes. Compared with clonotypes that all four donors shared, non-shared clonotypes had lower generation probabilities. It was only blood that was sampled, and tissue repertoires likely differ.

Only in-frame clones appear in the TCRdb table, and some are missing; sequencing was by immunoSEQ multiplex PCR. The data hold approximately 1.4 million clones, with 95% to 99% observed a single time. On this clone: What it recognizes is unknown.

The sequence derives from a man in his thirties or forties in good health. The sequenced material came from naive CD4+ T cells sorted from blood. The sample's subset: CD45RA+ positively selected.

CDR3 sequence reads: CASSLEHSEQFF. The CDR3 DNA follows: TGTGCCAGCAGCTTGGAACATAGTGAGCAGTTCTTC. J is TRBJ2-1 and V is TRBV7-9; D not resolved. V was shortened by 3 bases and J by 9 bases, with 9 bases between the two germline ends. The CDR3 runs 12 residues. Germline V gene data show CDR1 as SEHNR and CDR2 as FQNEAQ (reference sequence).